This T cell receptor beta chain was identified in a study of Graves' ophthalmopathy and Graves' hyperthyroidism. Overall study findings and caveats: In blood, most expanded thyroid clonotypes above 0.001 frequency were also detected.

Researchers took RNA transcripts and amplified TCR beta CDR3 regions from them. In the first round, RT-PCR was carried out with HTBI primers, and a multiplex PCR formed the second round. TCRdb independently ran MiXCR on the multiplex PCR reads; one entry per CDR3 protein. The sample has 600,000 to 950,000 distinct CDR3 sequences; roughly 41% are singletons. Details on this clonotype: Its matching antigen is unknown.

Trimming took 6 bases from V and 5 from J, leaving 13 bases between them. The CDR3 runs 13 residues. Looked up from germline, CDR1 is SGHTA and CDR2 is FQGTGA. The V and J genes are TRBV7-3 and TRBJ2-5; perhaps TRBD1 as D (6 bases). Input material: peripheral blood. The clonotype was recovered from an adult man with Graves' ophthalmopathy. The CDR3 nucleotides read TGTGCCAGCAGTTTGGCAGGGGACGAGACCCAGTACTTC. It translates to CASSLAGDETQYF.